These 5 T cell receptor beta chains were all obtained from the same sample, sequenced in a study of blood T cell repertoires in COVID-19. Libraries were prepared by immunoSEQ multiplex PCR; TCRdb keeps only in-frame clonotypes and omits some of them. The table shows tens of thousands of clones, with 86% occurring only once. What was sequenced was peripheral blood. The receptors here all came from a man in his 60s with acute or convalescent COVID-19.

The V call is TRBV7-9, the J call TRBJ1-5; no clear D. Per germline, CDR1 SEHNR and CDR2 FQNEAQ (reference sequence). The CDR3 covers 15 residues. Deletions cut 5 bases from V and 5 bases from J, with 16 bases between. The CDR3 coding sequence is TGTGCCAGCAGCCATACGGGTTCCGGGGATCAGCCCCAGCATTTT. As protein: CASSHTGSGDQPQHF.

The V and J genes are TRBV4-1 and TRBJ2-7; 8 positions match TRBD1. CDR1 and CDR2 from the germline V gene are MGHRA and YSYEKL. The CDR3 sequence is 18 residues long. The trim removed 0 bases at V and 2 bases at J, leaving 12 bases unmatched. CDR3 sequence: CASSQDFYPGGITYEQYF. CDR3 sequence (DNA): TGCGCCAGCAGCCAAGATTTTTACCCAGGGGGCATCACCTACGAGCAGTACTTC.

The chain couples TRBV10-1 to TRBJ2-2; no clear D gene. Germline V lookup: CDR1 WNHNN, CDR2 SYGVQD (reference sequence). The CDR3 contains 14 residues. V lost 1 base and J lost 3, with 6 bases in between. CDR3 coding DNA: TGCGCCAGCAGTGAGTTTCAGGACACCGGGGAGCTGTTTTTT. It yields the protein CASSEFQDTGELFF.

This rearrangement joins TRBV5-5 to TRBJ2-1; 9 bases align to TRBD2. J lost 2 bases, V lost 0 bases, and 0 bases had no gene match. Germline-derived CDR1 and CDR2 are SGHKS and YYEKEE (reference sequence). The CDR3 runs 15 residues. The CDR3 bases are TGTGCCAGCAGCTTGGGACTAGCGGCCTACAATGAGCAGTTCTTC. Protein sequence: CASSLGLAAYNEQFF.

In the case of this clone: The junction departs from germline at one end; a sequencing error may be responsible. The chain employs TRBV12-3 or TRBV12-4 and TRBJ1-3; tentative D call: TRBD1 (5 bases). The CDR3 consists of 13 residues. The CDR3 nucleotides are TGTGCCAGCAGCGACAGCTCTGGAAGCACCATATATTTT. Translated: CASSDSSGSTIYF.